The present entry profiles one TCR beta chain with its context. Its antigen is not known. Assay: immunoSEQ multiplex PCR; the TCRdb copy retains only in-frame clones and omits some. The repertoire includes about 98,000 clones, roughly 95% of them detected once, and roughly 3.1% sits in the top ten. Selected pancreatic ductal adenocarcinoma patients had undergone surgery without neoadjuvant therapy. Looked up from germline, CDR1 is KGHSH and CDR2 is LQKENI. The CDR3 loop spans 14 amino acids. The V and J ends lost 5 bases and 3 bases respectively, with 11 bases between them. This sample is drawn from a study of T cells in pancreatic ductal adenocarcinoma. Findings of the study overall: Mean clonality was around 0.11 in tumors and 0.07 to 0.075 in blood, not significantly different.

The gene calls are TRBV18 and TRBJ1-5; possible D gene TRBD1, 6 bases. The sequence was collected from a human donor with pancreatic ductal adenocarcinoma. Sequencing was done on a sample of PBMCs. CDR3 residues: CASSEQGFNQPQHF. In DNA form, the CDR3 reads TGTGCCAGCTCAGAACAGGGTTTCAATCAGCCCCAGCATTTT.